The 31 T cell receptor beta chains given below trace back to one sample, sequenced in a study of response to subunit inactivated influenza vaccine. Each CDR3 protein is one row after TCRdb ran MiXCR on the RT-PCR reads. In the table there are about 620,000 distinct CDR3 sequences, about 11% of which are singletons. The sample in question was PBMCs from blood, obtained on the day of vaccination. These receptors came from a man aged 45 to 65 who received an inactivated influenza vaccine.

This clonotype was seen more than once but under ten times. This chain joins TRBV9 and TRBJ2-5, with D possibly TRBD1 on 7 matching bases. The CDR3 covers 15 residues. The germline CDR1 and CDR2 sequences are SGDLS and YYNGEE. Trimming took 0 bases from V and 5 from J, leaving 14 bases between them. The CDR3, as DNA: TGTGCCAGCAGCGTAGAGACAGGGAGGTGGGAGACCCAGTACTTC. Translated: CASSVETGRWETQYF.

The chain links TRBV10-3 to TRBJ2-3; no clear D. Trimming shortened V by 7 bases and J by 2 bases, and 10 bases separated the two germline ends. Germline loops: CDR1 ENHRY, CDR2 SYGVKD. The CDR3 sequence is 13 residues long. CDR3 sequence: CAIKGPDTDTQYF. In nucleotides, the CDR3 is TGTGCCATCAAAGGACCGGACACAGATACGCAGTATTTT.

There are a few counts of this clonotype. The V gene is TRBV5-1, the J gene TRBJ1-1, with D hard to call. Germline V gives CDR1 SGHRS, CDR2 YFSETQ. Between the trimmed V and J ends, which lost 3 bases and 5 bases, there was a span of 11 bases. This CDR3 is 13 amino acids long. The CDR3 coding sequence is TGCGCCAGCAGCTGGACGGGAGAGACTGAAGCTTTCTTT. Protein product: CASSWTGETEAFF. The full variable domain, with the rest looked up from reference TRBV5-1 and TRBJ1-1, is KAGVTQTPRYLIKTRGQQVTLSCSPISGHRSVSWYQQTPGQGLQFLFEYFSETQRNKGNFPGRFSGRQFSNSRSEMNVSTLELGDSALYLCASSWTGETEAFFGQGTRLTVV.

In this sample, this clonotype turned up a few times. The gene calls are TRBV15 and TRBJ1-6; D not certain. The germline gives CDR1 LNHNV, CDR2 YYDKDF (reference sequence). V lost 2 bases to trimming and J lost 2 bases, with 13 bases between them. The CDR3 totals 17 residues. The CDR3, as DNA: TGTGCCACCAGCAGATACAACAGCCGAACCTATAATTCACCCCTCCACTTT. This translates into CATSRYNSRTYNSPLHF.

The J gene is TRBJ2-5, the V gene TRBV24-1; D is unresolved. CDR1 is KGHDR and CDR2 is SFDVKD in the germline V gene. With 4 bases removed from V and 1 base from J, the gap between germline ends came to 18 bases. CDR3 length: 17 residues. The CDR3 spells CATSDLSDDWGQETQYF. In nucleotides, the CDR3 is TGTGCCACCAGTGACTTATCGGACGACTGGGGCCAAGAGACCCAGTACTTC.

Ten or more counts support this clonotype. This chain uses TRBV28 with TRBJ2-3, with TRBD1 as a possible D gene (6 bases). The CDR3 covers 13 residues. Trimming left V 4 bases short and J 4 bases short, with 9 bases between. In germline, CDR1 is MDHEN, CDR2 SYDVKM. The CDR3, as DNA: TGTGCCAGCAGTTCCCAGGGGTCAGATACGCAGTATTTT. Amino acids: CASSSQGSDTQYF.

In its sample, this clonotype was seen a few times. The gene calls are TRBV5-1 and TRBJ2-7; D is undetermined. The CDR3 is 14 amino acids. Germline V gene data show CDR1 as SGHRS and CDR2 as YFSETQ. Trimming shortened V by 0 bases and J by 7 bases, and 14 bases separated the two germline ends. The CDR3, as DNA: TGCGCCAGCAGCTTGGCATTGGGCCTGGGGGAGCAGTACTTC. Its translation is CASSLALGLGEQYF.

This clonotype was counted ten times or more. V usage is TRBV29-1 and J usage is TRBJ2-2; 11 nucleotides align to TRBD2. Germline CDR1 and CDR2: SQVTM and ANQGSEA. This CDR3 contains 14 residues. The V gene end was trimmed by 6 bases and the J gene end by 8 bases; junction bases not matched to a gene: 8. The CDR3 DNA reads as TGCAGCGTGGTGACTAGCGGGGTACAGGGGGAGCTGTTTTTT. The encoded protein is CSVVTSGVQGELFF.

This clonotype has only a few counts. The chain recombines TRBV6-1 with TRBJ1-5; 9 bases are shared with TRBD1. J lost 9 bases, V lost 7 bases, and 10 bases had no gene match. The length of the CDR3 is 14 residues. CDR1 and CDR2 (germline): MNHNS, SASEGT. The CDR3 sequence: CASTVGQGSSPQHF. Here the CDR3 DNA reads TGTGCCAGCACGGTGGGACAGGGTTCTTCGCCCCAGCATTTT.

The chain recombines TRBV14 with TRBJ2-3; weak D call: TRBD2 (5 bases). The V gene's germline CDR1 is SGHDN and CDR2 FVKESK. The ends were cut back, 2 bases at V and 6 bases at J, with 12 bases in the middle. This CDR3 is built from 14 residues. Here the CDR3 reads CASSQLRTGDTQYF. CDR3 sequence (DNA): TGTGCCAGCAGCCAACTCCGAACGGGGGATACGCAGTATTTT.

At least ten counts were recorded for this clonotype. The final CDR3 position lacks the conserved phenylalanine or tryptophan, pointing to a likely read error. No DNA is shown, since the ends of the CDR3 on it are uncertain; the CDR3 is the one TCRdb lists. The CDR3 is CAWSEGGTGPRY. This sequence joins TRBV30 and TRBJ2-7; the table names TRBD1, a call not compared with the DNA. The length of the CDR3 is 12 amino acids, counting both ends. Per the germline V gene, CDR1 is GTSNPN and CDR2 is SVGIG (reference sequence).

This clonotype was detected a few times. The chain links TRBV4-1 to TRBJ2-2; D is unresolved. Germline loops: CDR1 MGHRA, CDR2 YSYEKL. The CDR3 extends over 12 amino acids. V lost 5 bases to trimming and J lost 6 bases, with 7 bases between them. CDR3 nucleotides: TGCGCCAGCAGCATCGGACCCGGGGAGCTGTTTTTT. It codes for CASSIGPGELFF.

There are many counts of this clonotype. The rearrangement uses TRBV6-2 or TRBV6-3 and TRBJ2-5, with 7 positions matching TRBD1. The CDR3 is 13 amino acids. Germline CDR1 and CDR2: MNHEY and SVGEGT. The trim removed 6 bases at V and 4 bases at J, leaving 5 bases unmatched. The CDR3 nucleotides are TGTGCCAGCAGCCGCTACAGGGGAGAGACCCAGTACTTC. Translation gives CASSRYRGETQYF.

The chain joins TRBV19 to TRBJ2-3; a possible D gene is TRBD1 (5 bases). CDR3 length: 15 amino acids. Germline CDR1 and CDR2: LNHDA and SQIVND (reference sequence). The V end was cut by 7 bases, the J end by 1 base, with 15 bases between. The CDR3 DNA is TGTGCCAGTACCCAGACCAGGGCCGGCACAGATACGCAGTATTTT. Amino acids: CASTQTRAGTDTQYF. Full variable domain (missing parts from reference TRBV19 and TRBJ2-3): DGGITQSPKYLFRKEGQNVTLSCEQNLNHDAMYWYRQDPGQGLRLIYYSQIVNDFQKGDIAEGYSVSREKKESFPLTVTSAQKNPTAFYLCASTQTRAGTDTQYFGPGTRLTVL.

This clonotype was seen only a few times. The CDR3 spells CASSSGDSLDTQYF. Written as DNA, the CDR3 is TGCGCCAGCAGTTCGGGAGACTCTCTCGATACGCAGTATTTT. This chain joins TRBV5-1 and TRBJ2-3, with D tentatively TRBD2 (6 bases). The CDR3 runs to 14 residues. Trimming removed 5 bases at V and 6 bases at J, with 16 bases between. Germline-derived CDR1 and CDR2 are SGHRS and YFSETQ.

This clonotype occurred many times. This chain connects TRBV7-9 to TRBJ2-1; D is undetermined. Trimming took 10 bases from V and 4 from J, leaving 23 bases between them. The germline CDR1 and CDR2 sequences are SEHNR and FQNEAQ (reference sequence). This CDR3 comprises 16 residues. CDR3 DNA: TGTGCCAACCTCCTCGCCAGGTACAGCCCTTACAATGAGCAGTTCTTC. Its protein product is CANLLARYSPYNEQFF. Full variable domain (outside the CDR3, taken from reference TRBV7-9 and TRBJ2-1): DTGVSQNPRHKITKRGQNVTFRCDPISEHNRLYWYRQTLGQGPEFLTYFQNEAQLEKSRLLSDRFSAERPKGSFSTLEIQRTEQGDSAMYLCANLLARYSPYNEQFFGPGTRLTVL.

This rearrangement joins TRBV20-1 to TRBJ2-7; D uncertain. This CDR3 comprises 12 residues. V lost 0 bases, J lost 4 bases, and 7 bases lay in between. CDR1 is DFQATT and CDR2 is SNEGSKA in the germline V gene (reference sequence). CDR3 bases: TGCAGTGCTAGAGAAAGGTTTTACGAGCAGTACTTC. This gives the protein CSARERFYEQYF.

This clonotype was found many times. This chain joins TRBV27 and TRBJ1-1; possibly TRBD1 for D (6 bases). In germline, CDR1 is MNHEY, CDR2 SMNVEV (reference sequence). This CDR3 region has 13 residues. The V gene lost 4 bases and the J gene lost 4 bases, with 10 bases spanning the gap. The CDR3 loop is CASSWGARTEAFF. In nucleotides, the CDR3 is TGTGCCAGCAGTTGGGGGGCGCGCACTGAAGCTTTCTTT.

This clonotype turned up a few times. J is TRBJ2-1 and V is TRBV12-5, with D hard to call. CDR1 is LGHNT, CDR2 FRNRAP, per germline. The CDR3 covers 16 residues. With 0 bases removed from V and 2 bases from J, the gap between germline ends came to 11 bases. Here the CDR3 reads CASGLVLRPAYNEQFF. The CDR3 region has the DNA TGTGCTAGTGGTTTGGTACTGCGGCCGGCCTACAATGAGCAGTTCTTC.

This clonotype was found a few times. The V gene is TRBV5-1, the J gene TRBJ2-1; 8 bases map to TRBD2. Per the germline V gene, CDR1 is SGHRS and CDR2 is YFSETQ. V lost 7 bases to trimming and J lost 6 bases; unmatched junction nucleotides: 3. The CDR3 length is 12 residues. The CDR3 sequence: CASHRGGNEQFF. CDR3 bases: TGCGCCAGCCATCGGGGGGGCAATGAGCAGTTCTTC.

The rearrangement uses TRBV25-1 and TRBJ2-1, with 8 positions matching TRBD2. The length of the CDR3 is 16 residues. Germline CDR1 and CDR2: MGHDK and SYGVNS. V gave up 2 bases and J gave up 0 bases; unmatched junction bases: 3. The CDR3 here is CASSEVAGSSYNEQFF. The CDR3 DNA is TGTGCCAGCAGTGAAGTAGCGGGAAGCTCCTACAATGAGCAGTTCTTC.

This clonotype was recorded many times. CDR3 coding DNA: TGCGCCAGCAGCCAAGGCCCCGTTAAAGAGCGGGAGACTTACAATGAGCAGTTCTTC. This codes for CASSQGPVKERETYNEQFF. The V gene is TRBV4-3, the J gene TRBJ2-1; 8 nucleotides align to TRBD2. The trim removed 1 base at V and 4 bases at J, leaving 15 bases unmatched. The V gene's germline CDR1 is LGHNA and CDR2 YSLEER. The CDR3 contains 19 residues.

V is TRBV5-1 and J is TRBJ2-5, with 10 bases identical to TRBD2. This CDR3 is built from 16 residues. V was clipped by 0 bases and J by 4 bases; unmatched bases: 6. Germline loops: CDR1 SGHRS, CDR2 YFSETQ. The CDR3 sequence is CASSLGPSGGAETQYF. The CDR3 nucleotides are TGCGCCAGCAGCTTGGGCCCTAGCGGGGGAGCAGAGACCCAGTACTTC.

This CDR3 reads CSASLAGGWNEQFF. CDR3 nucleotide sequence: TGCAGTGCTAGTCTAGCGGGAGGGTGGAATGAGCAGTTCTTC. The V and J genes are TRBV20-1 and TRBJ2-1; 12 bases agree with TRBD2. The J segment lost 7 bases and the V segment lost 3 bases, leaving 4 bases of the junction unmatched. The germline gives CDR1 DFQATT, CDR2 SNEGSKA (reference sequence). The CDR3 length is 14 residues.

J is TRBJ2-5 and V is TRBV29-1, with a tentative D call TRBD2 (6 bases). CDR1 SQVTM and CDR2 ANQGSEA come from the germline V gene. V dropped 4 bases and J dropped 5 bases, with 20 bases sitting between them. The length of the CDR3 is 15 residues. The CDR3 DNA follows: TGCAGCGTTGGTTCTGAAGGAGGGTGGGGGGAGACCCAGTACTTC. It is translated as CSVGSEGGWGETQYF. The entire variable domain, with the rest obtained from reference TRBV29-1 and TRBJ2-5, is as follows: SAVISQKPSRDICQRGTSLTIQCQVDSQVTMMFWYRQQPGQSLTLIATANQGSEATYESGFVIDKFPISRPNLTFSTLTVSNMSPEDSSIYLCSVGSEGGWGETQYFGPGTRLLVL.

This clonotype was observed a handful of times. This chain connects TRBV5-1 to TRBJ1-1, with 7 bases fitting TRBD1. The CDR3 is 14 amino acids. V lost 2 bases to trimming and J lost 5 bases; unmatched junction nucleotides: 6. Per germline, CDR1 SGHRS and CDR2 YFSETQ. The CDR3 DNA follows: TGCGCCAGCAGCTTATACCCAGGGGGGACTGAAGCTTTCTTT. Translation: CASSLYPGGTEAFF.

This clonotype turned up a few times. V gene TRBV7-9 combines with J gene TRBJ2-5; a possible D gene is TRBD1 (5 bases). The CDR3 is 13 residues long. Germline V gene lookup returns CDR1 SEHNR and CDR2 FQNEAQ (reference sequence). V lost 1 base and J lost 7, with 10 bases in between. The CDR3 bases are TGTGCCAGCAGCTTAGACAGGACCGGGACCCAGTACTTC. It translates to CASSLDRTGTQYF.

This clonotype was observed at least ten times. The J gene is TRBJ2-7, the V gene TRBV29-1; 15 positions agree with TRBD2. After removal of 6 bases from V and 6 bases from J, the junction contained 6 bases not matched to a gene. Germline CDR1 is SQVTM and CDR2 is ANQGSEA. The CDR3 totals 14 residues. The chain's CDR3 is CSVGLAGGLSEQYF. In DNA form, the CDR3 reads TGCAGCGTAGGACTAGCGGGAGGGCTGAGCGAGCAGTACTTC.

The chain recombines TRBV6-2 or TRBV6-3 with TRBJ1-1, with 7 bases that match TRBD1. J gave up 5 bases and V 4 bases, and 4 bases lay outside the gene matches. CDR3 size: 13 residues. Germline V lookup: CDR1 MNHEY, CDR2 SVGEGT. DNA for the CDR3: TGTGCCAGCAGTTCCAGGGGGAAGACTGAAGCTTTCTTT. Amino acid sequence: CASSSRGKTEAFF.

This clonotype turned up a few times. The rearrangement uses TRBV2 and TRBJ2-1; 12 positions match TRBD2. V was pared by 6 bases and J by 2 bases, with 11 bases of the junction left unmatched. Germline CDR1 SNHLY, CDR2 FYNNEI. The CDR3 extends over 18 amino acids. The CDR3 nucleotides are TGTGCCAGCAGGGCACCTCTCCGGACTAGCGGGACCTACAATGAGCAGTTCTTC. It is translated as CASRAPLRTSGTYNEQFF.

In this sample, this clonotype turned up many times. The chain is built from TRBV11-2 and TRBJ1-1; 7 bases are shared with TRBD1. The CDR3 consists of 15 residues. CDR1 and CDR2 from the germline V gene are SGHAT and FQNNGV. The V and J ends lost 5 bases and 2 bases, in that order; junction bases with no gene match: 8. In DNA form, the CDR3 reads TGTGCCAGCAGCCCTCTAGGGACAGCTAACACTGAAGCTTTCTTT. Residues: CASSPLGTANTEAFF.